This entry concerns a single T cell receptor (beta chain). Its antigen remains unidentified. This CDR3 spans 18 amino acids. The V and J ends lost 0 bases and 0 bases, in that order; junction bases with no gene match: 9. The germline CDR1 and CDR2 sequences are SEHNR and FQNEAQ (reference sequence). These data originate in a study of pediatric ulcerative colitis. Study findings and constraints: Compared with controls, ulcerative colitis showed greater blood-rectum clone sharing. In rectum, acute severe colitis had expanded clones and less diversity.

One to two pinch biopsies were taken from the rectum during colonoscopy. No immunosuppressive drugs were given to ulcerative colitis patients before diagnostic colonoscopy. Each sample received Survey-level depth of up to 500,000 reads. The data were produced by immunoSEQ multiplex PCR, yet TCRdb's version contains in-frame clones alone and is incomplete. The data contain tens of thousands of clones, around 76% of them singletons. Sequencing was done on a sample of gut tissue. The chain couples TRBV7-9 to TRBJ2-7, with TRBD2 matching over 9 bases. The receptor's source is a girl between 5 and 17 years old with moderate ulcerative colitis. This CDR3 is CASSLAGAGGYSSYEQYF. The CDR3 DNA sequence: TGTGCCAGCAGCTTAGCCGGGGCGGGAGGGTACAGCTCCTACGAGCAGTACTTC.